This is a list of T cell receptor beta chains from one sample in a study of T cell clones after liver transplantation. Profiled with immunoSEQ multiplex PCR; TCRdb holds only in-frame clones, not every one. The table shows around 20,000 clones, with about 87% occurring only once. The material sequenced was CD8+ T cells from blood, taken before liver transplant. The receptor set was obtained from a human donor who received a liver transplant. Both conserved end residues are part of each CDR3. D genes are given only for firm matches. Some rows mark clone size as missing; the rest say once, few, many or name a class of expanded clone.

D gene	clone size	V gene	J gene	CDR3 DNA	CDR3 protein
NA	once	TRBV7-9	TRBJ1-1	TGTGCCAGCAGCACGGTCACTGAAGCTTTCTTT	CASSTVTEAFF
NA	NA	TRBV27	TRBJ2-7	TGTGCCAGCAGTTTATCAAGGGCATCGTACGAGCAGTACTTC	CASSLSRASYEQYF
NA	NA	TRBV6-6	TRBJ2-2	TGTGCCAGCAGTTACGGGCAGCTCACCGGGGAGCTGTTTTTT	CASSYGQLTGELFF
NA	NA	TRBV6-6	TRBJ2-7	TGTGCCAGCAGTTACGGAGATCTCCACACCTACGAGCAGTACTTC	CASSYGDLHTYEQYF
NA	NA	TRBV6-1	TRBJ1-1	TGTGCCAGCAGTGCAACCAAACGACCATTT	CASSATKRPF
NA	NA	TRBV5-1	TRBJ2-7	TGCGCCAGCAGCTTGGCGGGGTCCTACGAGCAGTACTTC	CASSLAGSYEQYF
NA	few	TRBV2	TRBJ2-5	TGTGCCAGCTCCGAACCTCAAGAGACCCAGTACTTC	CASSEPQETQYF
TRBD1	NA	TRBV6-1	TRBJ2-2	TGTGCCACCCACAGGGGGTGGACCGGGGAGCTGTTTTTT	CATHRGWTGELFF
NA	once	TRBV7-2	TRBJ1-2	TGTGCCAGCAGCTTAGATGAGAGCTATGAGTTCCCTGACTATGGCTACACCTTC	CASSLDESYEFPDYGYTF
NA	NA	TRBV27	TRBJ1-1	TGTGCCAGCAGTTTCGCAGGGCCTAACACTGAAGCTTTCTTT	CASSFAGPNTEAFF
NA	NA	TRBV7-2	TRBJ2-7	TGTGCCAGCAGCTTTCGGGCAGCAGCCTCCTACGAGCAGTACTTC	CASSFRAAASYEQYF
TRBD1	NA	TRBV11-2	TRBJ1-1	TGTGCCAGCAGTCCGACGACAGGGAGGGATGAAGCTTTCTTT	CASSPTTGRDEAFF
NA	large	TRBV2	TRBJ2-7	TGTGCCATATTAACCTTAAGCACCTACGAGCAGTACTTC	CAILTLSTYEQYF
TRBD2	NA	TRBV6-6	TRBJ2-7	TGTGCCAGCAGTTTGACGACTAGCGGGGGGTGGTTGGGGCAGTACTTC	CASSLTTSGGWLGQYF
TRBD1	NA	TRBV19	TRBJ1-2	TGTGCCAGTATCCCCCCCCTATCTTGGGACAGCCCTGCCCCTTATGGCTACACCTTC	CASIPPLSWDSPAPYGYTF
NA	NA	TRBV9	TRBJ2-3	TGTGCCAGCAGCGGGAGGACTCCGAAGGATACGCAGTATTTT	CASSGRTPKDTQYF
NA	NA	TRBV19	TRBJ2-2	TGTGCCAGTAGTATAGTAGAGTCCGGGGAGCTGTTTTTT	CASSIVESGELFF
TRBD2	NA	TRBV4-1	TRBJ2-1	TGCGCCAGCAGTTCCGGGAGGGCGATCTACAATGAGCAGTTCTTC	CASSSGRAIYNEQFF
TRBD2	NA	TRBV27	TRBJ2-1	TGTGCCAGCAGTTTATATCCTAGCGGGTACAATGAGCAGTTCTTC	CASSLYPSGYNEQFF
NA	NA	TRBV6-4	TRBJ1-2	TGTGCCAGCAGTGACGTCGATGGTGGCTACACCTTC	CASSDVDGGYTF
NA	NA	TRBV11-2	TRBJ2-7	TGTGCCAGCAGCTTAATTGTCTCAGCCGGGGAGCAGTACTTC	CASSLIVSAGEQYF
NA	NA	TRBV5-1	TRBJ2-5	TGCGCCAGCAGCCCCCGATCTAGTGTAGTTGAGACCCAGTACTTC	CASSPRSSVVETQYF
TRBD1	NA	TRBV9	TRBJ1-1	TGTGCCAGCAGCCGACGGACAGGGGATGACACTGAAGCTTTCTTT	CASSRRTGDDTEAFF
TRBD2	NA	TRBV6-6	TRBJ2-3	TGTGCCAGCAGTTACTCGTCTAGCGGCGGCACAGATACGCAGTATTTT	CASSYSSSGGTDTQYF
NA	NA	TRBV28	TRBJ1-5	TGTGCCAGCACCCTAGATTACAACGGCAATCAGCCCCAGCATTTT	CASTLDYNGNQPQHF
NA	NA	TRBV27	TRBJ1-5	TGTGCCAGCAGCCCTCAGGGTTATCAGCCCCAGCATTTT	CASSPQGYQPQHF
TRBD1	once	TRBV6-6	TRBJ1-2	TGTGCCAGCAGTGGGACAGACCGAGATGGCTACACCTTC	CASSGTDRDGYTF
NA	NA	TRBV7-3	TRBJ2-3	TGTGCCAGCAGCTTAGTTCCCACAGATACGCAGTATTTT	CASSLVPTDTQYF
NA	NA	TRBV14	TRBJ2-2	TGTGCCAGCAGCCGACTTTTAGATAACACCGGGGAGCTGTTTTTT	CASSRLLDNTGELFF
NA	NA	TRBV29-1	TRBJ2-7	TGCAGCGTTAATCTGGACCGGTCTTTGGAGCAGTACTTC	CSVNLDRSLEQYF
TRBD2	NA	TRBV7-8	TRBJ2-3	TGTGCCAGCAGCCCGGGACTAGCGGGGCCTCCTAGCACAGATACGCAGTATTTT	CASSPGLAGPPSTDTQYF
NA	NA	TRBV7-9	TRBJ2-2	TGTGCCAGCAGCCCTCCCGGGGAGCTGTTTTTT	CASSPPGELFF
NA	few	TRBV28	TRBJ2-5	TGTGCCAGCAGTTTGGCGCGGAAGGAAAAAGAGACCCAGTACTTC	CASSLARKEKETQYF
NA	NA	TRBV9	TRBJ1-2	TGTGCCAGCAGCGTAGCTTCGGGGGGCGCAGTGGACTACACCTTC	CASSVASGGAVDYTF
NA	NA	TRBV7-6	TRBJ1-1	TGTGCCAGCAGCTCCCATGGGGGGCTGTTGGGCACTGAAGCTTTCTTT	CASSSHGGLLGTEAFF
NA	NA	TRBV9	TRBJ2-1	TGTGCCAGCAGCGTAGCCAGAAACAATGAGCAGTTCTTC	CASSVARNNEQFF
NA	NA	TRBV5-4	TRBJ2-7	TGTGCCAGCAGCCCGACCGGTTTGGGCACCTACGAGCAGTACTTC	CASSPTGLGTYEQYF
NA	once	TRBV4-1	TRBJ2-7	TGCGCCAGCAGCCAAGGCCTGGGGGCGCCCCACGAGCAGTACTTC	CASSQGLGAPHEQYF
NA	once	TRBV4-1	TRBJ2-1	TGCGCCAGCAGCCAAGATCCCGGGATTTACAATGAGCAGTTCTTC	CASSQDPGIYNEQFF
NA	NA	TRBV19	TRBJ2-1	TGTGCCAGTACCTGGCGAGGGGTAAATGAGCAGTTCTTC	CASTWRGVNEQFF
NA	NA	TRBV27	TRBJ2-1	TGTGCCAGCAGTCCTGGACTTGGTTCCCCCAATGAGCAGTTCTTC	CASSPGLGSPNEQFF
NA	once	TRBV11-2	TRBJ1-2	TGTGCCAGCAGCCCTGACAGAGTTTATGGCTACACCTTC	CASSPDRVYGYTF
NA	NA	TRBV7-9	TRBJ1-2	TGTGCCAGCAGCAATTCGACCATGGGGGGCCTATGGGGCTACACCTTC	CASSNSTMGGLWGYTF
TRBD2	few	TRBV14	TRBJ2-1	TGTGCCAGCAGCCAAGTAAACTCGGGAGGGCCGGGTAATGAGCAGTTCTTC	CASSQVNSGGPGNEQFF
NA	NA	TRBV27	TRBJ1-4	TGTGCCAGCAGTTTATGGGGGAATGAAAAACTGTTTTTT	CASSLWGNEKLFF
TRBD1	NA	TRBV14	TRBJ2-1	TGTGCCAGCAGCCAAGGCAGGGGGCGCAATGAGCAGTTCTTC	CASSQGRGRNEQFF
TRBD1	NA	TRBV4-1	TRBJ1-1	TGCGCCAGCAGCCAAGAGCGGGACAGGGGTGAAGCTTTCTTT	CASSQERDRGEAFF
NA	NA	TRBV27	TRBJ2-3	TGTGCCAGCAGTTTAGAAGTGGGGTCAGCGAACACAGATACGCAGTATTTT	CASSLEVGSANTDTQYF
TRBD2	NA	TRBV6-6	TRBJ2-1	TGTGCCAGCTTCGACGGGAGGGCCGACAATGAGCAGTTCTTC	CASFDGRADNEQFF
NA	NA	TRBV19	TRBJ1-5	TGTGCCAGTAGTTTCACGAGCAATCAGCCCCAGCATTTT	CASSFTSNQPQHF
NA	NA	TRBV7-9	TRBJ2-5	TGTGCCAGCAAATCCGGGGACGAAGAGACCCAGTACTTC	CASKSGDEETQYF
NA	NA	TRBV4-1	TRBJ2-7	TGCGCCAGCAGCCAAACCTTTGACGCCCGCCAGCAGTACTTC	CASSQTFDARQQYF
NA	few	TRBV6-5	TRBJ2-2	TGTGCCAGCAGTTACCAATCGGGCCACCGAGGGCTGTTTTTT	CASSYQSGHRGLFF